This T cell receptor (beta chain) comes out of a study of blood T cell repertoires in COVID-19 (TCRdb year 2020). Background for the entire study: Samples from collaborators originated in the United States, Italy and Spain and spanned both the acute and convalescent phases of COVID-19. The material from the prospective study consisted of cDNA or gDNA derived from T cells, B-cell-depleted T cells, or PBMCs. Deeply sampled blood TCRbeta repertoires from subjects exposed to, actively infected with, or recovered from COVID-19 were included in the dataset. The repertoires were made available in a free public database intended to serve as a resource for research on the immune response to SARS-CoV-2. The samples were drawn from the first 160 participants of the ongoing ImmuneRACE study and from about 1,200 subjects provided by 6 global collaborators. Sample metadata almost always included a de-identified subject ID, COVID-19 status, age in years and sex. Where HLA class I and class II types were available, the types were taken from metadata supplied by the sample provider, not from assay-based typing.

A word on this clone: Its antigen is still unknown. Base-call qualities are not available, and no considerably larger clone is one nucleotide away.

The germline V gene sets CDR1 to SQVTM and CDR2 to ANQGSEA. The CDR3 contains 12 residues, cysteine and phenylalanine counted. Only the CDR3 DNA is retained, 36 bases long and in frame from the first base. Deletion took 7 bases off V and 2 bases off J, with a span of 11 bases between the germline ends. Broader findings and caveats from the paper: The amount of clinical and demographic metadata varied by source and participant and was provided uncurated.

The immunoSEQ Assay, a bias-controlled multiplex PCR, was used to amplify TCRbeta CDR3 regions from genomic DNA. Per the authors' processing: Nucleated cell counts per sample were estimated from amplification of reference gene primers within the assay. To quantify the absolute abundance of each unique TCRbeta CDR3 rearrangement, sequence reads were collapsed and filtered. For each sample, productive Simpson clonality was calculated as the square root of Simpson's diversity index across productive rearrangements. TCRdb re-hosts the immuneACCESS table, in-frame sequences only. Its copies lack some clones; in the studies checked, an unresolved V gene accounts for under half of them, and the cause for the rest is not known. The V and J calls and the clone size are those of that table, but D and trimming were determined from the DNA. The sample table shows 450,000 to 500,000 clones, and 80% to 90% are seen once. The ten largest clones capture roughly 3.1% of the sample.

Whole blood was collected in K2EDTA tubes by collaborating institutions according to the institutions' own protocols. For TCRbeta analysis, collaborators shipped samples as frozen whole blood, isolated PBMCs, or DNA extracted from either of those sample types. The chain employs TRBV29-1 and TRBJ2-5; TRBD1 is a possible D gene, resting on 5 matching bases. Sequenced: peripheral blood. This clonotype was obtained from a human donor in a cohort sampled during active COVID-19. The DNA sequence reads TGCAGCGACCGACAGTCACAAGAGACCCAGTACTTC. Its protein reads: CSDRQSQETQYF.